This T cell receptor (beta chain) was recorded in a study of T-cell reconstitution after alpha-beta-depleted transplantation in children. CDR1 is DFQATT, CDR2 SNEGSKA, per germline (reference sequence). V was cut by 3 bases and J by 1 base, with 23 bases left in between. The CDR3 sequence is 18 residues long. Researchers prepared the TCRbeta library using unique molecular identifiers, the study reports. Via MiXCR, TCRdb re-called the PCR reads, giving one row per CDR3 protein. The repertoire holds a few hundred thousand distinct CDR3 sequences, 9.5% to 15% seen once, with around 5.8% in the top ten. This specimen was PBMCs from the stem cell graft donor, taken from the stem cell graft. This sequence joins TRBV20-1 and TRBJ2-3, with a tentative D call TRBD2 (6 bases). The sequence was collected from a human donor who donated a stem cell graft to a child with combined immunodeficiency. CDR3 loop: CSARDPPVGPGGTDTQYF. The CDR3 DNA reads as TGCAGTGCTAGGGACCCCCCAGTTGGCCCGGGAGGCACAGATACGCAGTATTTT.